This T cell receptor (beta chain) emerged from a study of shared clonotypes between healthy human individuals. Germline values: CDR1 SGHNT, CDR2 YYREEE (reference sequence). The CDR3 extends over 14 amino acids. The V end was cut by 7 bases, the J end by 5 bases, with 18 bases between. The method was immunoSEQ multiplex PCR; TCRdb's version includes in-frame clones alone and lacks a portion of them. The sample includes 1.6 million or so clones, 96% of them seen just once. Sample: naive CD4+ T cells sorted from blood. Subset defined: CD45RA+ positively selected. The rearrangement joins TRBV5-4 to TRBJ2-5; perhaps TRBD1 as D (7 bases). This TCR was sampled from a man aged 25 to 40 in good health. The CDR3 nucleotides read TGTGCCAGCCACGGGGGTAGCAGGGGGGAGACCCAGTACTTC. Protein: CASHGGSRGETQYF.